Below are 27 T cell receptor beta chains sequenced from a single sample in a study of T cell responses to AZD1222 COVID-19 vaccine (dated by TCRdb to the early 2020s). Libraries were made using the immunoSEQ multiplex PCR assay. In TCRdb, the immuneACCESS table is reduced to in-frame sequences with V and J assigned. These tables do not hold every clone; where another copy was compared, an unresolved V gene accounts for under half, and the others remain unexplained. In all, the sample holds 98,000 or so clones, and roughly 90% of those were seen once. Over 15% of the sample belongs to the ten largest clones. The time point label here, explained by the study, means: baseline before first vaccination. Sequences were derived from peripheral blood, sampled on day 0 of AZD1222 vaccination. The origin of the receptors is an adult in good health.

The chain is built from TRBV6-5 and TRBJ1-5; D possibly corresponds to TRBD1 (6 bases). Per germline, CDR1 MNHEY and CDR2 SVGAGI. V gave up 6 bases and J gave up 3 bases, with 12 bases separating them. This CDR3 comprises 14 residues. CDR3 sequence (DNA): TGTGCCAGCAGCGGGACACATCCCAATCAGCCCCAGCATTTT. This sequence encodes CASSGTHPNQPQHF.

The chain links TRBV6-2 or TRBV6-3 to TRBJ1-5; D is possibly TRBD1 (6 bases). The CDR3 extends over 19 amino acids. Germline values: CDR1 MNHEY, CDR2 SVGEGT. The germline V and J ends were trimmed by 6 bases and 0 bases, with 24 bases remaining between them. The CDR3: CASSEPIRDIYDSNQPQHF. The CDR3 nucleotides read TGTGCCAGCAGCGAACCAATTCGGGACATATATGATAGCAATCAGCCCCAGCATTTT.

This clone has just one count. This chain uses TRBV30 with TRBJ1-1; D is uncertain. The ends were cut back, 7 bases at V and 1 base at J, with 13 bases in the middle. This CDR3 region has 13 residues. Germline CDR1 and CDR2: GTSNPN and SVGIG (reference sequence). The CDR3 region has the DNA TGTGCCTCAACCCGGACCAGGAACACTGAAGCTTTCTTT. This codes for CASTRTRNTEAFF. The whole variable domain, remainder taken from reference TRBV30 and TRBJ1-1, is SQTIHQWPATLVQPVGSPLSLECTVEGTSNPNLYWYRQAAGRGLQLLFYSVGIGQISSEVPQNLSASRPQDRQFILSSKKLLLSDSGFYLCASTRTRNTEAFFGQGTRLTVV.

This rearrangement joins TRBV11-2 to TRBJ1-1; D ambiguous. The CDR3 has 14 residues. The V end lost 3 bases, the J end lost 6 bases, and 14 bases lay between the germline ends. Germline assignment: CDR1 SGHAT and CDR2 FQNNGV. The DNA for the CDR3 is TGTGCCAGCAGCTTTCACACTCGGCGCGCTGAAGCTTTCTTT. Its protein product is CASSFHTRRAEAFF.

The CDR3 region is CASSIGLAGSRETQYF. The CDR3 nucleotides are TGTGCCAGTAGTATAGGCCTAGCGGGGTCCCGGGAGACCCAGTACTTC. This chain uses TRBV19 with TRBJ2-5; 9 bases agree with TRBD2. The V gene's germline CDR1 is LNHDA and CDR2 SQIVND (reference sequence). Trimming cost V 1 base and J 5 bases; bases outside gene matches: 8. The CDR3 spans 16 residues.

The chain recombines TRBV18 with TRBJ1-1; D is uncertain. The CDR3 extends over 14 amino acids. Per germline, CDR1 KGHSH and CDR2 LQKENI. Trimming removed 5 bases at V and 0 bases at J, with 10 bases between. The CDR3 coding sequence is TGTGCCAGCTCATCGCAGAGTATGAACACTGAAGCTTTCTTT. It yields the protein CASSSQSMNTEAFF.

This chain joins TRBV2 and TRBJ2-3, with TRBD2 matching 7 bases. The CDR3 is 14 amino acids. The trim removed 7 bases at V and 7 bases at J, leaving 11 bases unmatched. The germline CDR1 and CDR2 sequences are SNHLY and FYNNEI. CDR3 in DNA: TGTGCCAGCATCCTACTAGCGCCCAGTAATACGCAGTATTTT. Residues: CASILLAPSNTQYF.

The CDR3 reads CASRRQGNYGYTF. CDR3 sequence (DNA): TGTGCCAGCAGAAGACAGGGCAACTATGGCTACACCTTC. This chain links TRBV27 with TRBJ1-2; 7 bases match TRBD1. Germline CDR1 is MNHEY and CDR2 is SMNVEV (reference sequence). With 6 bases clipped from V and 2 bases from J, the junction kept 3 bases outside the gene matches. This CDR3 is 13 amino acids long.

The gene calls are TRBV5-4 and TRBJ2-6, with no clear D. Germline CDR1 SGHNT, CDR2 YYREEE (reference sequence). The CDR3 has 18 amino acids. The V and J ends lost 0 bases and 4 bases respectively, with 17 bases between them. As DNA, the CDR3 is TGTGCCAGCAGCTTGGCCGCAGGATCACTGCTGGGGGCCAACGTCCTGACTTTC. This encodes CASSLAAGSLLGANVLTF. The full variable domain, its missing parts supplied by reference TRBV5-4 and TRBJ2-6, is ETGVTQSPTHLIKTRGQQVTLRCSSQSGHNTVSWYQQALGQGPQFIFQYYREEENGRGNFPPRFSGLQFPNYSSELNVNALELDDSALYLCASSLAAGSLLGANVLTFGAGSRLTVL.

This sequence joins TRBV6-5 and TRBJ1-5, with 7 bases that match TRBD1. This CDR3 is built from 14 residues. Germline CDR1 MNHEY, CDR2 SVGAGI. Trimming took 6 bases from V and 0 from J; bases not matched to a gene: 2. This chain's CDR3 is CASRGQYSNQPQHF. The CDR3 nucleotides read TGTGCCAGCAGGGGACAGTATAGCAATCAGCCCCAGCATTTT.

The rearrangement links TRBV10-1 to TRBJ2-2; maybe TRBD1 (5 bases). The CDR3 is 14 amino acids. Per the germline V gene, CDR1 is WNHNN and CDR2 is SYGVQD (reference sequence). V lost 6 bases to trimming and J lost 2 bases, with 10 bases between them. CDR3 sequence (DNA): TGCGCCAGCAGGACAGACCTAAACACCGGGGAGCTGTTTTTT. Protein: CASRTDLNTGELFF.

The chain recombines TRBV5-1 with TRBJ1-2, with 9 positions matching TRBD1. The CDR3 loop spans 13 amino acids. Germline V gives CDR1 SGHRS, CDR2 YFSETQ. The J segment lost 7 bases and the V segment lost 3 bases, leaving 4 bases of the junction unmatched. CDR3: CASSSRTGAGYTF. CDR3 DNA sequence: TGCGCCAGCAGCTCCCGGACAGGGGCTGGCTACACCTTC. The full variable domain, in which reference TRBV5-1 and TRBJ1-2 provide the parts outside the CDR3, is KAGVTQTPRYLIKTRGQQVTLSCSPISGHRSVSWYQQTPGQGLQFLFEYFSETQRNKGNFPGRFSGRQFSNSRSEMNVSTLELGDSALYLCASSSRTGAGYTFGSGTRLTVV.

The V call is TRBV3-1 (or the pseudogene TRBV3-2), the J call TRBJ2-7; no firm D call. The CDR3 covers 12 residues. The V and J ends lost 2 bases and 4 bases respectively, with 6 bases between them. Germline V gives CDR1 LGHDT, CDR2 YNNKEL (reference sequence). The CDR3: CASSQSVYEQYF. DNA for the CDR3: TGTGCCAGCAGCCAATCGGTTTACGAGCAGTACTTC.

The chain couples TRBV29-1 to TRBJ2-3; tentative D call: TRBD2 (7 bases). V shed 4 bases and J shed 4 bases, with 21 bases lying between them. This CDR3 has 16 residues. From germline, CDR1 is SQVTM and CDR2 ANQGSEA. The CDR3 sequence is CSVVGSRGGAPDTQYF. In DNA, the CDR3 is TGCAGCGTTGTAGGGTCGCGTGGGGGGGCCCCAGATACGCAGTATTTT.

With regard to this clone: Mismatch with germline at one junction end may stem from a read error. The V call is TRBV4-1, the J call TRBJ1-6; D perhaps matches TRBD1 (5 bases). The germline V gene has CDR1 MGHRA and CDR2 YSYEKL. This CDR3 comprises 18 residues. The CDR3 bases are TGCGCCCGCAGCCAACTGGGTACGGGGGGTCCTTATAATTCACCCCTCCACTTT. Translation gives CARSQLGTGGPYNSPLHF.

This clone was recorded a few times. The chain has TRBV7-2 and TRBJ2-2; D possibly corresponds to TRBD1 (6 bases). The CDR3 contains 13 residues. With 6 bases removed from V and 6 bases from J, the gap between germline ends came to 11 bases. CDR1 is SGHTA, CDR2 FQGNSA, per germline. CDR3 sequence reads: CASRQGPSGELFF. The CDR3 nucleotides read TGTGCCAGCAGACAGGGCCCTTCCGGGGAGCTGTTTTTT.

Here the CDR3 DNA reads TGTGCCAGTACTACAGGGTTCGCGAACACCGGGGAGCTGTTTTTT. This sequence encodes CASTTGFANTGELFF. This sequence joins TRBV10-3 and TRBJ2-2; a possible D gene is TRBD1 (6 bases). The CDR3 runs to 15 residues. Trimming pared 10 bases from V and 0 bases from J, leaving 15 bases between. Germline CDR1 and CDR2: ENHRY and SYGVKD.

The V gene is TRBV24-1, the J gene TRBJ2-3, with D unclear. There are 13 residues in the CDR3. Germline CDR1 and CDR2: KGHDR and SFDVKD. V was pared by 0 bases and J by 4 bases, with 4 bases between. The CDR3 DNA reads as TGTGCCACCAGTGATTTGGTAGCAGATACGCAGTATTTT. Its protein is CATSDLVADTQYF.

CDR3 residues: CASSSQGARFNYGYTF. The CDR3 DNA follows: TGTGCCAGCAGTTCACAGGGGGCCCGATTTAACTATGGCTACACCTTC. This chain connects TRBV27 to TRBJ1-2, with TRBD1 matching 9 bases. After removal of 4 bases from V and 1 base from J, the junction contained 7 bases not matched to a gene. The germline CDR1 and CDR2 sequences are MNHEY and SMNVEV (reference sequence). This CDR3 contains 16 residues.

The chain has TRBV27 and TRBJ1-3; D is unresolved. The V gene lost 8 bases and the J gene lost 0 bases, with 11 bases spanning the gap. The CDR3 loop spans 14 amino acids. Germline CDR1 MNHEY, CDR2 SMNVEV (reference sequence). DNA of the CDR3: TGTGCCAGCCCCCCTCGCCGCTCTGGAAACACCATATATTTT. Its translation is CASPPRRSGNTIYF.

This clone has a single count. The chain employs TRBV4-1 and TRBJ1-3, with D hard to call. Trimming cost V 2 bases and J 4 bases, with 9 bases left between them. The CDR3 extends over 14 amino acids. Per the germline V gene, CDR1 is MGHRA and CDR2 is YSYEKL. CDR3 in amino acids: CASSQSAGGNTIYF. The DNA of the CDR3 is TGCGCCAGCAGCCAATCCGCGGGCGGAAACACCATATATTTT.

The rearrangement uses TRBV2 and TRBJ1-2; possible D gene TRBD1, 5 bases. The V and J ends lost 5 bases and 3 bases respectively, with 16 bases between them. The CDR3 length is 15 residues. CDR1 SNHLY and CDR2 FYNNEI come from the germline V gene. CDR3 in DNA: TGTGCCAGCAGTAGCTTCACAGGAATAGACTATGGCTACACCTTC. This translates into CASSSFTGIDYGYTF.

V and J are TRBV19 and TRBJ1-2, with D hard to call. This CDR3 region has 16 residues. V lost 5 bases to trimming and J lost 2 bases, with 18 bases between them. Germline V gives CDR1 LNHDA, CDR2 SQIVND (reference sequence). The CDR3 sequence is CASSYQTETLNYGYTF. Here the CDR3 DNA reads TGTGCCAGTAGTTATCAGACGGAGACTTTGAACTATGGCTACACCTTC.

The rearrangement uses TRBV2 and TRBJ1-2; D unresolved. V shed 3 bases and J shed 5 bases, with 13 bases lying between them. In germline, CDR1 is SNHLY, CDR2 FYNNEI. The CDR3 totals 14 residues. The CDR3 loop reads CASSDYGVGYGYTF. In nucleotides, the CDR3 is TGTGCCAGCAGTGATTACGGGGTAGGATATGGCTACACCTTC.

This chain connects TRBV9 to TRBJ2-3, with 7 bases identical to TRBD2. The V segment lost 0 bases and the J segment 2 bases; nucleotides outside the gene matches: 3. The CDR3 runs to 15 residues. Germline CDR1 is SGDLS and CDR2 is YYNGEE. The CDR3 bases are TGTGCCAGCAGCGTAGGGGGGGGAGCCACAGATACGCAGTATTTT. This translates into CASSVGGGATDTQYF.

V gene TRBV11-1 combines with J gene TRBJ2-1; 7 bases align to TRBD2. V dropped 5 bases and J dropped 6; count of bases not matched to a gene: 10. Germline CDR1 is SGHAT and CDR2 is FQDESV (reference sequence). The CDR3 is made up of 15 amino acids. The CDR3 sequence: CASSPGGRNFNEQFF. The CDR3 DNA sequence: TGTGCCAGCAGCCCGGGGGGACGCAATTTCAATGAGCAGTTCTTC.

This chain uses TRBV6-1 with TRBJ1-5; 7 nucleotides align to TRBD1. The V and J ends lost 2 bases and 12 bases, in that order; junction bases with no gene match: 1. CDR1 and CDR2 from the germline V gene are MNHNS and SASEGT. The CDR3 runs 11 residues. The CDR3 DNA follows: TGTGCCAGCAGTGAACAGGGGGGCCAGCATTTT. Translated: CASSEQGGQHF.